One sample yielded the 30 T cell receptor beta chains listed below, sequenced in a study of blood T cells in healthy people across ages. PCR was performed a second time for roughly 7 to 12 cycles using a sample-barcoded 5' primer and a J-beta primer mix. TCRdb re-derived calls from the 5' RACE reads in MiXCR, one entry per CDR3 protein. The sample holds 1,500,000 or so distinct CDR3 sequences, around 59% seen once. Sequenced material: blood. The source is a man between 18 and 29 years old in good health.

A few counts support this clonotype. This rearrangement joins TRBV4-1 to TRBJ2-1; D is possibly TRBD2 (5 bases). V gave up 5 bases and J gave up 0 bases, with 23 bases separating them. The CDR3 length is 19 residues. Germline lookup yields CDR1 MGHRA and CDR2 YSYEKL. The DNA of the CDR3 is TGCGCCAGCAGCACCTCATCGGGTGGACTCCTAAGCTCCTACAATGAGCAGTTCTTC. This gives the protein CASSTSSGGLLSSYNEQFF.

The chain joins TRBV7-6 to TRBJ2-7; D possibly corresponds to TRBD2 (5 bases). The V end was cut by 5 bases, the J end by 2 bases, with 13 bases between. The length of the CDR3 is 14 residues. In germline, CDR1 is SGHVS, CDR2 FNYEAQ. CDR3 sequence (DNA): TGTGCCAGCAGCCACCCGGGAATGCCCTACGAGCAGTACTTC. Translated: CASSHPGMPYEQYF.

This chain uses TRBV20-1 with TRBJ2-5; TRBD1 agrees at 9 bases. The V gene end was trimmed by 0 bases and the J gene end by 4 bases; junction bases not matched to a gene: 3. From germline, CDR1 is DFQATT and CDR2 SNEGSKA (reference sequence). CDR3 length: 14 amino acids. CDR3 residues: CSARDGTGRETQYF. DNA of the CDR3: TGCAGTGCTAGAGATGGGACAGGGCGAGAGACCCAGTACTTC.

V usage is TRBV20-1 and J usage is TRBJ2-3, with D perhaps matching TRBD2 (5 bases). The CDR3 runs to 13 residues. Trimming took 0 bases from V and 2 from J, leaving 6 bases between them. The germline CDR1 and CDR2 sequences are DFQATT and SNEGSKA (reference sequence). The CDR3 DNA reads as TGCAGTGCTAGAGACGGGAACACAGATACGCAGTATTTT. Its translation is CSARDGNTDTQYF.

The table lists this clonotype with a few counts. The chain joins TRBV10-3 to TRBJ1-4; 7 bases fit TRBD1. After removal of 10 bases from V and 4 bases from J, the junction contained 12 bases not matched to a gene. Germline CDR1 reads ENHRY; CDR2 reads SYGVKD. CDR3 length equals 15 residues. Here the CDR3 reads CATQGDESVNEKLFF. The DNA of the CDR3 is TGTGCCACCCAGGGGGACGAGTCGGTTAATGAAAAACTGTTTTTT.

This clonotype was recorded only once. The rearrangement joins TRBV27 to TRBJ2-7; 11 positions match TRBD2. Matching the DNA end better, TRBJ2-5 makes the J call doubtful. This CDR3 comprises 15 residues. CDR1 MNHEY and CDR2 SMNVEV come from the germline V gene (reference sequence). The CDR3 here is CASSFSGGAIETQYF. DNA for the CDR3: TGTGCCAGCAGTTTTAGCGGGGGGGCCATAGAGACCCAGTACTTC.

This clonotype was observed a handful of times. The chain uses TRBV20-1 and TRBJ1-4; D is perhaps TRBD1 (5 bases). This CDR3 is 13 amino acids long. V was cut by 6 bases and J by 3 bases, with 11 bases left in between. CDR1 and CDR2 (germline): DFQATT, SNEGSKA (reference sequence). The CDR3 sequence is CSAATASNEKLFF. The CDR3 DNA reads TGCAGTGCGGCGACAGCCTCTAATGAAAAACTGTTTTTT.

This chain joins TRBV20-1 and TRBJ1-2; unclear D gene. The V gene lost 0 bases and the J gene lost 4 bases, with 15 bases spanning the gap. Germline loops: CDR1 DFQATT, CDR2 SNEGSKA (reference sequence). This CDR3 comprises 15 residues. CDR3 sequence: CSARDPTAHSYGYTF. CDR3 nucleotide sequence: TGCAGTGCTAGAGATCCAACGGCTCACTCCTATGGCTACACCTTC.

This clonotype was seen more than once but under ten times. Here the CDR3 reads CASSPTSYRGLHEQFF. In DNA, the CDR3 is TGTGCCAGCAGCCCCACCTCGTACAGGGGGCTTCATGAGCAGTTCTTC. V is TRBV3-1 and J is TRBJ2-1, with 9 positions matching TRBD1. J lost 8 bases, V lost 4 bases, and 12 bases had no gene match. Germline CDR1 reads LGHDT; CDR2 reads YNNKEL (reference sequence). CDR3 length: 16 residues.

The rearrangement uses TRBV6-1 and TRBJ1-5; 9 bases are shared with TRBD1. CDR1 MNHNS and CDR2 SASEGT come from the germline V gene. With 8 bases clipped from V and 2 bases from J, the junction kept 7 bases outside the gene matches. The CDR3 extends over 15 amino acids. The chain's CDR3 is CASVQGAGGNQPQHF. The CDR3 bases are TGTGCCAGCGTACAGGGGGCTGGGGGCAATCAGCCCCAGCATTTT.

The V call is TRBV5-4, the J call TRBJ1-5; D is undetermined. Trimming removed 3 bases from V and 5 bases from J, with 12 bases in between. The CDR3 length is 14 residues. Germline lookup yields CDR1 SGHNT and CDR2 YYREEE (reference sequence). The CDR3, as DNA: TGTGCCAGCAGCTATTACGGACGGGATCAGCCCCAGCATTTT. Residues: CASSYYGRDQPQHF.

This chain uses TRBV6-6 with TRBJ2-4; D might be TRBD1 (8 bases). Germline V gene sequence: CDR1 MNHNY, CDR2 SVGAGI (reference sequence). V was shortened by 6 bases and J by 0 bases, with 15 bases between the two germline ends. The CDR3 totals 16 residues. The CDR3 DNA reads TGTGCCAGCAGCATCACAGGGGGGGTAGCCAAAAACATTCAGTACTTC. Protein: CASSITGGVAKNIQYF.

This chain joins TRBV4-3 and TRBJ2-1; D ambiguous. V was pared by 0 bases and J by 5 bases, with 8 bases between. This CDR3 has 14 amino acids. Per germline, CDR1 LGHNA and CDR2 YSLEER. As DNA, the CDR3 is TGCGCCAGCAGCCAAGATAAATCCCACAATGAGCAGTTCTTC. Protein product: CASSQDKSHNEQFF.

The chain recombines TRBV7-2 with TRBJ2-1, with D possibly called TRBD1 or TRBD2 (5 bases each). Germline values: CDR1 SGHTA, CDR2 FQGNSA. CDR3 length equals 14 residues. V was cut by 2 bases and J by 10 bases, with 15 bases left in between. CDR3 bases: TGTGCCAGCAGCTTACAGACCGGGGCCTACGAGCAGTTCTTC. Protein: CASSLQTGAYEQFF.

This chain uses TRBV4-1 with TRBJ2-4; a possible D gene is TRBD1 (5 bases). V was cut by 0 bases and J by 13 bases, with 13 bases left in between. The CDR3 sequence is 13 residues long. From germline, CDR1 is MGHRA and CDR2 YSYEKL. The CDR3 DNA reads as TGCGCCAGCAGCCAAGACAGGGATCGTGAGCAGTACTTC. Its protein product is CASSQDRDREQYF.

The V and J genes are TRBV6-5 and TRBJ1-2; D is unclear. V lost 5 bases, J lost 6 bases, and 13 bases lay in between. CDR1 and CDR2 from the germline V gene are MNHEY and SVGAGI. The CDR3 is 13 amino acids. For the CDR3, the DNA is TGTGCCAGCAGTGACGCGGGGTTTAATGGCTACACCTTC. Its protein is CASSDAGFNGYTF.

This clonotype showed up just a few times. The chain combines TRBV29-1 with TRBJ2-1; 9 bases match TRBD2. The CDR3 extends over 11 amino acids. J lost 8 bases, V lost 8 bases, and 4 bases had no gene match. The V gene's germline CDR1 is SQVTM and CDR2 ANQGSEA. CDR3 residues: CSTGLADEQFF. CDR3 DNA sequence: TGCAGCACGGGACTAGCCGATGAGCAGTTCTTC.

For this clonotype: A single base separates this from a much larger clone, so it may be a read error. The chain uses TRBV4-1 and TRBJ1-5, with a tentative D call TRBD1 (6 bases). The CDR3 covers 18 residues. V lost 0 bases and J 0 bases, leaving 15 bases between the germline ends. Germline-derived CDR1 and CDR2 are MGHRA and YSYEKL. The CDR3 sequence is CASSQEMGAVYSNQPQHF. CDR3 DNA: TGCGCCAGCAGCCAAGAAATGGGGGCAGTTTATAGCAATCAGCCCCAGCATTTT.

J is TRBJ2-1 and V is TRBV4-3; D possibly matches TRBD1 or TRBD2 (6 bases each). V was cut by 1 base and J by 14 bases, with 12 bases left in between. CDR1 is LGHNA and CDR2 is YSLEER in the germline V gene. The CDR3 is 12 residues long. The CDR3 spells CASSQVRGREFF. The CDR3 region has the DNA TGCGCCAGCAGCCAAGTCCGGGGGCGGGAGTTCTTC.

The gene calls are TRBV20-1 and TRBJ1-2; 7 positions match TRBD1. CDR3 length: 14 residues. V gave up 5 bases and J gave up 4 bases; unmatched junction bases: 10. Per the germline V gene, CDR1 is DFQATT and CDR2 is SNEGSKA (reference sequence). The CDR3 DNA reads as TGCAGTGCTGAGATAGGGGGCTGGGGCTATGGCTACACCTTC. Encoded protein: CSAEIGGWGYGYTF.

The chain uses TRBV5-1 and TRBJ2-7; 11 nucleotides match TRBD2. CDR1 and CDR2 (germline): SGHRS, YFSETQ. The CDR3 spans 18 residues. With V trimmed by 4 bases and J by 0 bases, 12 bases remained unmatched. The chain's CDR3 is CASSAASGRSSGSYEQYF. CDR3 DNA: TGCGCCAGCAGCGCAGCTAGCGGGAGGAGTTCGGGCTCCTACGAGCAGTACTTC. The full variable domain, rest sourced from reference TRBV5-1 and TRBJ2-7, is KAGVTQTPRYLIKTRGQQVTLSCSPISGHRSVSWYQQTPGQGLQFLFEYFSETQRNKGNFPGRFSGRQFSNSRSEMNVSTLELGDSALYLCASSAASGRSSGSYEQYFGPGTRLTVT.

Points on this clonotype: One end of the junction fails to match germline, which may point to a read error. This chain uses TRBV2 with TRBJ2-5; D may match TRBD1 or TRBD2 (5 bases each). Per the germline V gene, CDR1 is SNHLY and CDR2 is FYNNEI. The CDR3 is 14 residues long. CDR3 in amino acids: CASSVQWDQETRYF. The CDR3 DNA reads as TGTGCCAGCAGTGTGCAGTGGGACCAAGAGACCCGGTACTTC.

This clonotype was seen more than once but under ten times. This chain uses TRBV6-6 with TRBJ1-2; 7 bases are a match to TRBD1. Germline V gene data show CDR1 as MNHNY and CDR2 as SVGAGI (reference sequence). This CDR3 region has 13 residues. Trimming at V came to 6 bases and at J to 4 bases, leaving 5 bases not matched to a gene. This CDR3 is CASRLQGSYGYTF. As DNA, the CDR3 is TGTGCCAGCAGATTACAGGGGTCCTATGGCTACACCTTC.

This clonotype occurred a few times. The V call is TRBV7-9, the J call TRBJ1-1; no clear D gene. The CDR3 is 16 amino acids. Trimming took 1 base from V and 3 from J, leaving 15 bases between them. In germline, CDR1 is SEHNR, CDR2 FQNEAQ (reference sequence). CDR3 region: CASSLVTGGAYTEAFF. CDR3 in DNA: TGTGCCAGCAGCTTAGTCACGGGAGGAGCGTACACTGAAGCTTTCTTT.

This chain links TRBV28 with TRBJ2-2; the D gene could be TRBD1 or TRBD2 (7 bases each). The germline V gene has CDR1 MDHEN and CDR2 SYDVKM. The CDR3 runs to 15 residues. Trimming took 2 bases from V and 6 from J, leaving 13 bases between them. DNA of the CDR3: TGTGCCAGCAGTTTACGGTCAGGGGGGGCCGGGGAGCTGTTTTTT. Translation gives CASSLRSGGAGELFF.

V and J are TRBV12-3 or TRBV12-4 and TRBJ2-1; the match to TRBD2 covers 13 bases. CDR3 length: 16 amino acids. Trimming cost V 8 bases and J 2 bases; bases outside gene matches: 6. The CDR3 sequence: CASASTSGGPYNEQFF. DNA for the CDR3: TGTGCCAGCGCCTCGACTAGCGGGGGGCCCTACAATGAGCAGTTCTTC.

This clonotype was observed a handful of times. V and J are TRBV12-3 or TRBV12-4 and TRBJ2-3; the D gene is possibly TRBD1 (5 bases). There are 15 residues in the CDR3. V lost 8 bases and J 2 bases, leaving 17 bases between the germline ends. As DNA, the CDR3 is TGTGCCAGCTTAAATGGGGCCTTTCCCACAGATACGCAGTATTTT. Translated: CASLNGAFPTDTQYF.

The chain has TRBV15 and TRBJ1-6, with TRBD1 as a possible D gene (6 bases). Trimming stripped 3 bases from V and 9 bases from J, with 12 bases between. Germline CDR1 LNHNV, CDR2 YYDKDF (reference sequence). This CDR3 region has 14 residues. The CDR3 loop reads CATSSRGSGSPLHF. DNA for the CDR3: TGTGCCACCAGCAGCAGGGGTTCGGGTTCACCCCTCCACTTT. Combining the CDR3 with reference TRBV15 and TRBJ1-6 gives the whole variable domain DAMVIQNPRYQVTQFGKPVTLSCSQTLNHNVMYWYQQKSSQAPKLLFHYYDKDFNNEADTPDNFQSRRPNTSFCFLDIRSPGLGDTAMYLCATSSRGSGSPLHFGNGTRLTVT.

The gene calls are TRBV20-1 and TRBJ1-6; D ambiguous. CDR1 and CDR2 (germline): DFQATT, SNEGSKA (reference sequence). CDR3 length: 12 amino acids. V was clipped by 6 bases and J by 8 bases, with 11 bases between them. The CDR3 DNA reads TGCAGTGCAGGGCAGGTTGATTCACCCCTCCACTTT. Translated: CSAGQVDSPLHF.

The chain joins TRBV4-2 to TRBJ2-1; 7 positions match TRBD2. Germline loops: CDR1 LGHNA, CDR2 YNFKEQ. Trimming cost V 1 base and J 3 bases; bases outside gene matches: 3. The length of the CDR3 is 15 residues. In DNA, the CDR3 is TGTGCCAGCAGCCAAGGACGGGGGGACTACAATGAGCAGTTCTTC. It is translated as CASSQGRGDYNEQFF.